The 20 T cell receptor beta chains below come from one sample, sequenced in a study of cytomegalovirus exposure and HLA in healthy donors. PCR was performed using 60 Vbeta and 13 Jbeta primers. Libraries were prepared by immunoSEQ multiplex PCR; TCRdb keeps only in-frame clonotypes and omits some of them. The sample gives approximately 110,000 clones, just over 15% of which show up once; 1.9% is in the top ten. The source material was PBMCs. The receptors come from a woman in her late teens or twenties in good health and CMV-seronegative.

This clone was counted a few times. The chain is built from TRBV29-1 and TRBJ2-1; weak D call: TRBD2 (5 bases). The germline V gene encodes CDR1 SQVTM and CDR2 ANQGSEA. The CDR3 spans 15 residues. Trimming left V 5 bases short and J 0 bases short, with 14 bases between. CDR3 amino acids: CSVWNGKSSYNEQFF. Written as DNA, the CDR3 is TGCAGCGTTTGGAACGGGAAGAGCTCCTACAATGAGCAGTTCTTC.

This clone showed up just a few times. In nucleotides, the CDR3 is TGCAGCGTAGAGCAGGGGCACTCCTACGAGCAGTACTTC. Translation gives CSVEQGHSYEQYF. V is TRBV29-1 and J is TRBJ2-7; a possible D gene is TRBD1 (6 bases). V lost 6 bases and J lost 0, with 12 bases in between. This CDR3 has 13 amino acids. The germline V gene encodes CDR1 SQVTM and CDR2 ANQGSEA.

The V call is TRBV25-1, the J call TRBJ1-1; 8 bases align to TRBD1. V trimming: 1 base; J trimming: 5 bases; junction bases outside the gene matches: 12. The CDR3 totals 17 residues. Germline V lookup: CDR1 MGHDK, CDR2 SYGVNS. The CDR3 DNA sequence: TGTGCCAGCAGTGAATTCGGATCTGGACAGGGTAGGACTGAAGCTTTCTTT. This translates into CASSEFGSGQGRTEAFF.

DNA of the CDR3: TGTGCCAGCAGTACCCCCTCTGTCAGGGGCTATGGCTACACCTTC. Its translation: CASSTPSVRGYGYTF. The rearrangement joins TRBV28 to TRBJ1-2, with D tentatively TRBD1 (6 bases). This CDR3 contains 15 residues. Trimming took off 5 bases at V and 4 bases at J, with 17 bases between the two ends. Germline-derived CDR1 and CDR2 are MDHEN and SYDVKM.

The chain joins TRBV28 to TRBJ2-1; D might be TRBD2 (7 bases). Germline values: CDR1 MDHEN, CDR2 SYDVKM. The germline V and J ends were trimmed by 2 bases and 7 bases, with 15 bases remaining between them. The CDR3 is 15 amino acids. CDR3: CASSLLGGGLNEQFF. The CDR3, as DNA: TGTGCCAGCAGTTTACTGGGGGGGGGCTTGAATGAGCAGTTCTTC. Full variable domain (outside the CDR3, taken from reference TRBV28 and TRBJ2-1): DVKVTQSSRYLVKRTGEKVFLECVQDMDHENMFWYRQDPGLGLRLIYFSYDVKMKEKGDIPEGYSVSREKKERFSLILESASTNQTSMYLCASSLLGGGLNEQFFGPGTRLTVL.

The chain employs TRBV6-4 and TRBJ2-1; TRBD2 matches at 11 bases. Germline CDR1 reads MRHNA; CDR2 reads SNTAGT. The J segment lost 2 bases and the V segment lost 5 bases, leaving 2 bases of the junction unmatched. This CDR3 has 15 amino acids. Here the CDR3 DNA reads TGTGCCAGCAGTCTACTAGCGGGGGCCTACAATGAGCAGTTCTTC. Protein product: CASSLLAGAYNEQFF.

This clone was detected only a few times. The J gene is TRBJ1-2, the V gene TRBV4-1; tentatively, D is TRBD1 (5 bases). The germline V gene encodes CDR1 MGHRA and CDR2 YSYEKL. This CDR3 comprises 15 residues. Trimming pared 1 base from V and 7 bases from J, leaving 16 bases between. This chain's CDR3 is CASSQVTEGRFGYTF. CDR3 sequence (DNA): TGCGCCAGCAGCCAAGTCACTGAGGGGAGGTTTGGCTACACCTTC.

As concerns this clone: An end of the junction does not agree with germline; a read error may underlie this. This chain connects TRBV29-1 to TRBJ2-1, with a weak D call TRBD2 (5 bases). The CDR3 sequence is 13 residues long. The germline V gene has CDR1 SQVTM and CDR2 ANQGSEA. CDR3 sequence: CSVEDPSGRHLVF. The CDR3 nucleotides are TGCAGCGTTGAAGATCCGAGCGGACGCCACCTGGTCTTC.

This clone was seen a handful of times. This CDR3 reads CASRYAGELFF. Here the CDR3 DNA reads TGTGCCAGTAGATATGCCGGGGAGCTGTTTTTT. This rearrangement joins TRBV19 to TRBJ2-2; D unresolved. The germline CDR1 and CDR2 sequences are LNHDA and SQIVND (reference sequence). The CDR3 loop spans 11 amino acids. The V and J ends lost 6 bases and 6 bases respectively, with 5 bases between them.

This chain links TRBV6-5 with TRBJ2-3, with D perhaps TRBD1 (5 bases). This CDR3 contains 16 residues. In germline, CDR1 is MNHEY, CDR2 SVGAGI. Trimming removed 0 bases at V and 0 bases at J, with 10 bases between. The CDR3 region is CASSYSLGVSTDTQYF. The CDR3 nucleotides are TGTGCCAGCAGTTACTCCCTAGGGGTTAGCACAGATACGCAGTATTTT.

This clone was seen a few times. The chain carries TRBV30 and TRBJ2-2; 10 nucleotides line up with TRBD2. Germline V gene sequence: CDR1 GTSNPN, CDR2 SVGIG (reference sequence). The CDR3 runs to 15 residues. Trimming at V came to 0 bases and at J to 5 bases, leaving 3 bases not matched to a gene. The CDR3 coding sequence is TGTGCCTGGAGTGTACTGACTAGCGGGACCGGGGAGCTGTTTTTT. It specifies CAWSVLTSGTGELFF.

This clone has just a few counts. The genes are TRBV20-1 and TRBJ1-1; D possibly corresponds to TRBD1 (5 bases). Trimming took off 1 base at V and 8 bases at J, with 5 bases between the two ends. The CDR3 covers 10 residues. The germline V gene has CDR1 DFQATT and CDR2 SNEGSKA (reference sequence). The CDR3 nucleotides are TGCAGTGCTAGAGGGACAGAAGCTTTCTTT. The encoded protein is CSARGTEAFF.

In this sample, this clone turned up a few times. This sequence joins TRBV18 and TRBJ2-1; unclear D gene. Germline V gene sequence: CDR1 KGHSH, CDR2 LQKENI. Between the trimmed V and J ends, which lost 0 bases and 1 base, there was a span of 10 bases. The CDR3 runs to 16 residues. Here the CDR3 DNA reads TGTGCCAGCTCACCACCTTTGGCGGAATCCTACAATGAGCAGTTCTTC. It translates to CASSPPLAESYNEQFF.

DNA for the CDR3: TGTGCCAGCAGCCCACTAGCGGGAAGAAACAATGAGCAGTTCTTC. It translates to CASSPLAGRNNEQFF. The rearrangement links TRBV6-5 to TRBJ2-1, with 10 bases matching TRBD2. The CDR3 runs 15 residues. Germline CDR1 reads MNHEY; CDR2 reads SVGAGI. V lost 6 bases to trimming and J lost 5 bases; unmatched junction nucleotides: 7.

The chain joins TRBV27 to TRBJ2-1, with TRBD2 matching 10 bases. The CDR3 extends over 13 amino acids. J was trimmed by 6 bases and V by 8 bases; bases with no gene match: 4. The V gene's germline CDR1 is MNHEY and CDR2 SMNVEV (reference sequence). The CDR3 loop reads CASGSGRGNEQFF. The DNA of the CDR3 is TGTGCCAGCGGGAGCGGGAGGGGCAATGAGCAGTTCTTC.

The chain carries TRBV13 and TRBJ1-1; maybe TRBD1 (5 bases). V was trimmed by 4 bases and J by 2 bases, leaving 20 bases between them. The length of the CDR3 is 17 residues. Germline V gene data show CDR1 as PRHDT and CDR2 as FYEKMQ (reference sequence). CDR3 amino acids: CASSSTPGVGGNTEAFF. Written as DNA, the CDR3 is TGTGCCAGCAGCTCGACACCGGGGGTCGGGGGTAACACTGAAGCTTTCTTT.

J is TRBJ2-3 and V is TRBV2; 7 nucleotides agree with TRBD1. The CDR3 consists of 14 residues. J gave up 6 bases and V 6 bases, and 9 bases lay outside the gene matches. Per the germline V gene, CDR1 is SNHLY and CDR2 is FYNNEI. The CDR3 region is CASSPGTAADTQYF. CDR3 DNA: TGTGCCAGCAGCCCCGGGACAGCCGCGGATACGCAGTATTTT.

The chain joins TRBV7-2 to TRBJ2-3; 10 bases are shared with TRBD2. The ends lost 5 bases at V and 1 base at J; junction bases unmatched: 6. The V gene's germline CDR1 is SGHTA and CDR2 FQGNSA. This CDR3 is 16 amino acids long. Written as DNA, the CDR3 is TGTGCCAGCAGCCTTCTTAGCGGGGGGCGCACAGATACGCAGTATTTT. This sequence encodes CASSLLSGGRTDTQYF.

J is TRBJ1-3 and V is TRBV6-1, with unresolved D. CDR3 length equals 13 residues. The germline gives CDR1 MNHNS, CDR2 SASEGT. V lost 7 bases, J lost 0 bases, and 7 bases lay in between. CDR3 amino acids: CASKHLSGNTIYF. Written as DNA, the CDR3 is TGTGCCAGCAAACACCTCTCTGGAAACACCATATATTTT.

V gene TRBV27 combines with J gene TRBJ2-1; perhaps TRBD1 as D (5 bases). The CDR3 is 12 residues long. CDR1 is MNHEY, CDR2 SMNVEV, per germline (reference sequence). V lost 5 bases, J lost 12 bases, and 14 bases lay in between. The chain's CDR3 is CASSIGHAGQFF. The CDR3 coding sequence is TGTGCCAGCAGTATCGGACACGCAGGGCAGTTCTTC.